The clone carrying this TCR beta chain came up many times. This record belongs to a study of glioma-infiltrating T cells. The iRepertoire nested amplicon-rescue multiplex PCR amplified TCR alpha and beta CDR3s from RNA. TCRdb itself ran the multiplex PCR reads through MiXCR, one entry per CDR3 protein. Altogether about 180,000 distinct CDR3 sequences are present, roughly 45% being singletons, with the ten largest covering about 5.2%. The J segment lost 1 base and the V segment lost 8 bases, leaving 11 bases of the junction unmatched. Germline CDR1 and CDR2: MGHDK and SYGVNS. The CDR3 length is 16 residues.

This sequence was found in a human donor with low-grade glioma or glioblastoma, undergoing nonglioma brain surgery, or in good health (not recorded which). Sequenced sample: glioma tissue, nonneoplastic brain tissue, or PBMCs (not recorded which). This chain links TRBV25-1 with TRBJ1-2, with TRBD1 matching over 9 bases. The DNA for the CDR3 is TGTGCCAGCCCCTGGACAGGGGTCACCCTTAACTATGGCTACACCTTC. Its translation: CASPWTGVTLNYGYTF.